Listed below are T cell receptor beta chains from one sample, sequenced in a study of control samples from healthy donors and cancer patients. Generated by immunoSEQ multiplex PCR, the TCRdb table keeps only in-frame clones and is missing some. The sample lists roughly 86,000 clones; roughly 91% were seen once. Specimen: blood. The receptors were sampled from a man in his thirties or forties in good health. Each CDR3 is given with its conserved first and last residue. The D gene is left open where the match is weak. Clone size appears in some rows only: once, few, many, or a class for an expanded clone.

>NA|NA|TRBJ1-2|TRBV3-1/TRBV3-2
CASSQDSVRGNRGYTF
TGTGCCAGCAGCCAAGACTCCGTCAGGGGAAATCGTGGCTACACCTTC
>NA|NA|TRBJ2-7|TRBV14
CASSQDWGSYYEQYF
TGTGCCAGCAGCCAAGACTGGGGGTCTTACTACGAGCAGTACTTC
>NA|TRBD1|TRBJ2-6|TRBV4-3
CASSQDSRDRGTGANVLTF
TGCGCCAGCAGCCAAGACTCCCGGGACAGGGGTACTGGGGCCAACGTCCTGACTTTC
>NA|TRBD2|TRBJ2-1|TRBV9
CASSHPPLAGYRDEQFF
TGTGCCAGCAGCCACCCCCCCTTAGCGGGCTATAGGGATGAGCAGTTCTTC
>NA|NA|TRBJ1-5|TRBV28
CASSLGEQPQHF
TGTGCCAGCAGTTTAGGGGAGCAGCCCCAGCATTTT
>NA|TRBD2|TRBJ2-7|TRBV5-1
CASSFSGLAGSLDSYEQYF
TGCGCCAGCAGCTTTTCCGGACTAGCGGGGTCCCTGGACTCCTACGAGCAGTACTTC
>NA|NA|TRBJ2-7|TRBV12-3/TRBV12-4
CASSTTVYEQYF
TGTGCCAGCAGTACCACAGTCTACGAGCAGTACTTC
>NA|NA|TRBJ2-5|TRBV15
CATGGSDWETQYF
TGTGCCACCGGTGGGTCTGATTGGGAGACCCAGTACTTC
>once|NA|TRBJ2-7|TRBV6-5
CASSYSGLGEQYF
TGTGCCAGCAGTTACTCTGGGCTGGGGGAGCAGTACTTC
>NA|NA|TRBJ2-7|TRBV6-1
CASSEDSSSYEQYF
TGTGCCAGCAGTGAAGACTCGAGCTCCTACGAGCAGTACTTC
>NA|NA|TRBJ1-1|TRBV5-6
CANSLEGRTEAFF
TGTGCCAACAGCTTGGAGGGGCGCACTGAAGCTTTCTTT
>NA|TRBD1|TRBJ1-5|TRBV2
CASGQGASNQPQHF
TGTGCCAGCGGACAGGGGGCGAGCAATCAGCCCCAGCATTTT
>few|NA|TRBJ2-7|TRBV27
CASSSTLQGMAYEQYF
TGTGCCAGCAGTTCGACCTTACAGGGCATGGCCTACGAGCAGTACTTC
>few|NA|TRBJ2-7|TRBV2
CASMQGHEQYF
TGTGCCAGCATGCAGGGGCACGAGCAGTACTTC
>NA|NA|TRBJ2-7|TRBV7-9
CASSFGDYEQYF
TGTGCCAGCAGCTTCGGGGACTACGAGCAGTACTTC
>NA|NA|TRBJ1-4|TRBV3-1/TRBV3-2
CASSQGATNEKLFF
TGTGCCAGCAGCCAGGGAGCAACTAATGAAAAACTGTTTTTT
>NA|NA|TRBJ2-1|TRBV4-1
CASSDLWQSSYNEQFF
TGCGCCAGCAGCGACTTATGGCAGAGCTCCTACAATGAGCAGTTCTTC
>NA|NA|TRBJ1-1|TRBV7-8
CASSLDRKAFF
TGTGCCAGCAGCTTAGATCGGAAAGCTTTCTTT
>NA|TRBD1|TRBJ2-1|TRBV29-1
CSVPDRVYNEQFF
TGCAGCGTCCCGGACAGGGTCTACAATGAGCAGTTCTTC
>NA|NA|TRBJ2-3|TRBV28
CASSLRGTRQVRQYF
TGTGCCAGCAGTTTAAGGGGAACGAGGCAAGTACGGCAGTATTTT
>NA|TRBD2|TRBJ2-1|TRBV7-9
CASSLTSGSKNEQFF
TGTGCCAGCAGCCTCACTAGCGGGAGTAAAAATGAGCAGTTCTTC
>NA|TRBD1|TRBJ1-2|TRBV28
CASSPGTANYGYTF
TGTGCCAGCAGTCCCGGGACAGCTAACTATGGCTACACCTTC
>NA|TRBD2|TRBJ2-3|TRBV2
CASSVRGGGTDTQYF
TGTGCCAGCAGTGTACGGGGGGGCGGCACAGATACGCAGTATTTT
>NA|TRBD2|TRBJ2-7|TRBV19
CASSAGGTDQYF
TGTGCCAGTAGCGCGGGGGGGACAGACCAGTACTTC
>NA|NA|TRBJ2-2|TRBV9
CASMGGANTGELFF
TGTGCCAGCATGGGGGGCGCGAACACCGGGGAGCTGTTTTTT
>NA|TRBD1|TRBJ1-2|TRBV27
CASSWRGLNGYTF
TGTGCCAGCAGTTGGAGGGGGCTCAATGGCTACACCTTC
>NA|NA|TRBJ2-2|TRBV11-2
CASSSSGGVNTGELFF
TGTGCCAGCAGCTCGTCCGGGGGCGTGAACACCGGGGAGCTGTTTTTT
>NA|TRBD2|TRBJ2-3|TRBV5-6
CASSLARGGGALDTQYF
TGTGCCAGCAGCTTGGCCCGGGGCGGGGGGGCCTTGGATACGCAGTATTTT